Listed below are T cell receptor beta chains from one sample, sequenced in a study of blood T cell repertoires in COVID-19. TCRdb's table, derived via immunoSEQ multiplex PCR, lists solely in-frame clones and lacks some. Of hundreds of thousands of clones in the sample, about 88% were seen once. The sequenced material came from PBMCs or T cells enriched from blood (not recorded which). The receptor source for this set is a woman aged 25-40 years who had been exposed to COVID-19. The CDR3 runs from the conserved cysteine through the conserved F or W. D genes are given only for firm matches. Only part of the rows carry a size: once, few, many, or a class if the clone is expanded.

v_call: TRBV5-4; d_call: TRBD1; clone_size: -; j_call: TRBJ2-7; cdr3_nt: TGTGCCAGCAGCTTGGGGGACAGGTCCTCCTACGAGCAGTACTTC; cdr3_aa: CASSLGDRSSYEQYF
v_call: TRBV5-1; d_call: -; clone_size: once; j_call: TRBJ1-2; cdr3_nt: TGCGCCAGCAGCGGACAATTAGGGGCTAACTATGGCTACACCTTC; cdr3_aa: CASSGQLGANYGYTF
v_call: TRBV6-5; d_call: -; clone_size: -; j_call: TRBJ1-1; cdr3_nt: TGTGCCAGCAGCAGGGGTTGGAACACTGAAGCTTTCTTT; cdr3_aa: CASSRGWNTEAFF
v_call: TRBV5-1; d_call: -; clone_size: -; j_call: TRBJ1-4; cdr3_nt: TGCGCCAGCAGCTTGGCCGCAGGGAGGGAAGAAAAACTGTTTTTT; cdr3_aa: CASSLAAGREEKLFF
v_call: TRBV7-8; d_call: -; clone_size: -; j_call: TRBJ1-5; cdr3_nt: TGTGCCAGCAGCGGACCCTTACAGGGATACAATCAGCCCCAGCATTTT; cdr3_aa: CASSGPLQGYNQPQHF
v_call: TRBV2; d_call: TRBD1; clone_size: -; j_call: TRBJ2-7; cdr3_nt: TGTGCCAGCAGCCTCGGGACAGGGGTGGTCTACGAGCAGTACTTC; cdr3_aa: CASSLGTGVVYEQYF
v_call: TRBV5-1; d_call: TRBD2; clone_size: once; j_call: TRBJ2-1; cdr3_nt: TGCGCCAGCAGCTTGGGACTAGCGGGGATAAATGAGCAGTTCTTC; cdr3_aa: CASSLGLAGINEQFF
v_call: TRBV2; d_call: -; clone_size: -; j_call: TRBJ2-7; cdr3_nt: TGTGCCAGCAGTGAACAGGGAGGAAGCTCCTACGAGCAGTACTTC; cdr3_aa: CASSEQGGSSYEQYF
v_call: TRBV3-1/TRBV3-2; d_call: -; clone_size: -; j_call: TRBJ1-2; cdr3_nt: TGTGCCAGCAGCCCCACGCAGGGCGCCCTAGTCAATGGCTACACCTTC; cdr3_aa: CASSPTQGALVNGYTF
v_call: TRBV2; d_call: -; clone_size: few; j_call: TRBJ1-1; cdr3_nt: TGTGCCAGCAGGGAAATCATTGAAGCTTTCTTT; cdr3_aa: CASREIIEAFF